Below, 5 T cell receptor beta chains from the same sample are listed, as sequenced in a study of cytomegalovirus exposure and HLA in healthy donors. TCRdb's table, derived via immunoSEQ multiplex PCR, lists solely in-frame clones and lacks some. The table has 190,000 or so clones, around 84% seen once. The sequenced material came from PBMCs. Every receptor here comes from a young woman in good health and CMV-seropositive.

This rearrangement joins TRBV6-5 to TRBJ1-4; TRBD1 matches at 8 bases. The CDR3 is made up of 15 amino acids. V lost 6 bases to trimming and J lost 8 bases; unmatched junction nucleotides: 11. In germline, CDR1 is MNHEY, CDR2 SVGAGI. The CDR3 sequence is CASSSLQGGREKLFF. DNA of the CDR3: TGTGCCAGCAGCTCATTACAGGGGGGGAGGGAAAAACTGTTTTTT.

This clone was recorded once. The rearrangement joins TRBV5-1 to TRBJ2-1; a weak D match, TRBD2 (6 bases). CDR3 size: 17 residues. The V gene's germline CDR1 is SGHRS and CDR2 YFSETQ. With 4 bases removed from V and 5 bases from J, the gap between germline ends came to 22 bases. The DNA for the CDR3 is TGCGCCAGCAGCAATCGTTGGGGGGAGTTCTCGAACAATGAGCAGTTCTTC. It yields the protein CASSNRWGEFSNNEQFF.

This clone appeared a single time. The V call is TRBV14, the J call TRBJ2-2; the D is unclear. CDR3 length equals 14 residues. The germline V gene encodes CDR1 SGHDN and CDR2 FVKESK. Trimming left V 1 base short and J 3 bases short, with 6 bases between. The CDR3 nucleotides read TGTGCCAGCAGCCAAGGGCTGTACACCGGGGAGCTGTTTTTT. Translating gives CASSQGLYTGELFF.

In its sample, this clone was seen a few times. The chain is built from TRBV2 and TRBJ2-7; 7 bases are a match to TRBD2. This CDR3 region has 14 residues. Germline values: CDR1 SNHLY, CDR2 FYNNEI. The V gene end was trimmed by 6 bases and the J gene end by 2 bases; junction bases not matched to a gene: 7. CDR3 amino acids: CASRELAVTYEQYF. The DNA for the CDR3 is TGTGCCAGCAGGGAGCTAGCGGTTACCTACGAGCAGTACTTC.

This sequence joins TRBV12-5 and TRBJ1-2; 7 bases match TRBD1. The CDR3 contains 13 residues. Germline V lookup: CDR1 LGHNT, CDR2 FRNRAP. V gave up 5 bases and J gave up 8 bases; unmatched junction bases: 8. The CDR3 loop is CASGLTGLGGYTF. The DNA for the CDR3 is TGTGCTAGTGGTCTGACAGGGTTGGGCGGCTACACCTTC.